The entry below describes one TCR beta chain. The antigen is unknown. V lost 7 bases to trimming and J lost 3 bases, with 12 bases between them. Germline assignment: CDR1 SGHDN and CDR2 FVKESK. The CDR3 consists of 14 residues. Original data processing: It was from CDR3 differences across clinicopathological groups that a distant-metastasis classifier for papillary thyroid cancer was built. With MiXCR, TCRdb reprocessed the PCR reads. The V and J calls reflect TCRdb's pipeline rather than the authors' work. The sample consists of more than 4,000 clones, 25% to 35% of them appearing once. The data stem from a study of metastatic and nonmetastatic thyroid tumors. There were no patients who had received any treatment before thyroid surgery. The study's findings and limits: It was reportedly found that TCR beta diversity was significantly higher in malignant thyroid tumors than in benign nodules, a difference seen in both blood and tumor samples.

The sequencing input was adjacent normal tissue. The TCR sequence derives from a female donor with papillary thyroid cancer or a benign thyroid nodule (not recorded which). Some clones in this sample may be carry-over from other donors' samples. The V gene is TRBV14, the J gene TRBJ2-2, with a possible D match to TRBD2 (6 bases). The CDR3 region is CASNTGGDTGELFF. Here the CDR3 DNA reads TGTGCCAGCAATACCGGGGGAGACACCGGGGAGCTGTTTTTT.